Below are 20 T cell receptor beta chains sequenced from a single sample in a study of sequential checkpoint blockade in melanoma (dated by TCRdb to about 2019). The method was the immunoSEQ multiplex PCR assay. TCRdb took this table from immuneACCESS and kept in-frame rearrangements with V and J called. Such tables lack part of the clones; where checked against another copy, unresolved V genes explain under half of the gap, and the rest is unexplained. The sample profile shows around 3,500 clones; 20% to 25% of them were found once. 16% of the sample goes to the ten largest clones. The label giving this sample's treatment or condition can be read as: randomized to nivolumab then ipilimumab (arm A) or the reverse (arm B). Here the sequenced sample was tumor tissue (inferred from file names), taken from a patient given nivolumab and ipilimumab in sequence. Every receptor here comes from a human donor with melanoma.

Many counts were recorded for this clone. V gene TRBV11-3 combines with J gene TRBJ2-1, with D tentatively TRBD1 or TRBD2 (6 bases each). Per germline, CDR1 SGHNT and CDR2 YENEEA. The V end lost 5 bases, the J end lost 4 bases, and 15 bases lay between the germline ends. The CDR3 totals 15 residues. The CDR3 here is CASSQLGGVYNEQFF. Written as DNA, the CDR3 is TGTGCCAGCAGCCAACTCGGGGGCGTTTACAATGAGCAGTTCTTC.

This clone was recorded many times. The chain carries TRBV9 and TRBJ1-1; D remains ambiguous. The CDR3 sequence is 14 residues long. CDR1 is SGDLS, CDR2 YYNGEE, per germline. V was pared by 0 bases and J by 2 bases, with 8 bases between. The CDR3 DNA sequence: TGTGCCAGCAGCGTAGGAGTCTATAACACTGAAGCTTTCTTT. Amino acid sequence: CASSVGVYNTEAFF.

This clone is classed as medium-sized. J is TRBJ2-7 and V is TRBV6-8, with D unclear. Trimming pared 2 bases from V and 3 bases from J, leaving 5 bases between. The CDR3 is made up of 12 amino acids. CDR1 is MNHGY, CDR2 SAAAGT, per germline. As DNA, the CDR3 is TGTGCCAGCAGTTACGGCCTCTACGAGCAGTACTTC. This translates into CASSYGLYEQYF.

This clone was seen repeatedly, ten times or more. This CDR3 is also generated by other DNA sequences in the sample. V and J are TRBV9 and TRBJ2-3, with D possibly TRBD2 on 6 matching bases. This CDR3 has 15 residues. V gave up 0 bases and J gave up 1 base, with 9 bases separating them. Germline CDR1 reads SGDLS; CDR2 reads YYNGEE. The CDR3 DNA reads TGTGCCAGCAGCGTAGGGGGGACTCGCACAGATACGCAGTATTTT. Amino acids: CASSVGGTRTDTQYF. Together with reference TRBV9 and TRBJ2-3, the CDR3 gives the full variable domain: DSGVTQTPKHLITATGQRVTLRCSPRSGDLSVYWYQQSLDQGLQFLIQYYNGEERAKGNILERFSAQQFPDLHSELNLSSLELGDSALYFCASSVGGTRTDTQYFGPGTRLTVL.

In this sample, this clone turned up a few times. The V gene is TRBV29-1, the J gene TRBJ2-1, with a possible D match to TRBD1 (6 bases). Germline V gene data show CDR1 as SQVTM and CDR2 as ANQGSEA. Trimming stripped 3 bases from V and 0 bases from J, with 12 bases between. CDR3 size: 15 residues. The CDR3 sequence: CSVETGQPSYNEQFF. CDR3 DNA: TGCAGCGTTGAGACAGGTCAGCCCTCCTACAATGAGCAGTTCTTC.

The chain recombines TRBV19 with TRBJ1-3, with D perhaps matching TRBD1 (6 bases). This CDR3 has 15 residues. Germline-derived CDR1 and CDR2 are LNHDA and SQIVND (reference sequence). V lost 3 bases and J lost 4, with 13 bases in between. In nucleotides, the CDR3 is TGTGCCAGTAGTATCGCCAGGGGAGAAGGAAACACCATATATTTT. Encoded protein: CASSIARGEGNTIYF.

This clone was observed a few times. This rearrangement joins TRBV6-8 to TRBJ2-7; perhaps D is TRBD1 or TRBD2 (5 bases each). This CDR3 comprises 16 residues. The germline V gene has CDR1 MNHGY and CDR2 SAAAGT. V lost 5 bases, J lost 3 bases, and 20 bases lay in between. This CDR3 is CASSPGTTGPNYEQYF. The CDR3 DNA follows: TGTGCCAGCAGTCCTGGGACGACGGGCCCTAACTACGAGCAGTACTTC.

This clone ranks as medium-sized. This chain links TRBV23-1 with TRBJ2-1; 15 bases are shared with TRBD2. TRBV23-1 falls under the ORF class, with uncertain function. The junction had 2 bases not matched to a gene; V was cut back by 4 bases and J by 4 bases. The CDR3 length is 16 residues. Written as DNA, the CDR3 is TGCGCCAGCAGTCCGGGGACTAGCGGGGGGTACAATGAGCAGTTCTTC. It translates to CASSPGTSGGYNEQFF.

The chain employs TRBV6-8 and TRBJ2-7, with D perhaps TRBD1 (6 bases). Germline V gene data show CDR1 as MNHGY and CDR2 as SAAAGT. The CDR3 is made up of 15 amino acids. Trimming took 2 bases from V and 0 from J, leaving 11 bases between them. CDR3 coding DNA: TGTGCCAGCAGTTACAAGGACAGAATCTCCTACGAGCAGTACTTC. This translates into CASSYKDRISYEQYF.

The chain couples TRBV10-2 to TRBJ1-2, with TRBD1 as a possible D gene (6 bases). V lost 8 bases and J 7 bases, leaving 20 bases between the germline ends. The CDR3 extends over 14 amino acids. Looked up from germline, CDR1 is WSHSY and CDR2 is SAAADI. The CDR3 loop reads CASPPGGRLPGYTF. The CDR3 DNA is TGCGCCAGCCCCCCCGGGGGGCGGCTTCCTGGCTACACCTTC.

This clone is judged medium-sized (0.01 to 0.1%). The J gene is TRBJ1-1, the V gene TRBV11-3; 8 bases match TRBD1. Germline V gene lookup returns CDR1 SGHNT and CDR2 YENEEA. The CDR3 covers 15 residues. V was clipped by 2 bases and J by 6 bases; unmatched bases: 8. The CDR3 protein is CASSLFSQGAPEAFF. The CDR3 DNA reads as TGTGCCAGCAGCTTATTCTCGCAGGGGGCTCCTGAAGCTTTCTTT.

This chain connects TRBV9 to TRBJ2-6; D may be TRBD2 (5 bases). V lost 3 bases and J lost 1, with 14 bases in between. Germline assignment: CDR1 SGDLS and CDR2 YYNGEE. The CDR3 spans 17 residues. CDR3 bases: TGTGCCAGCAGCGGCGGGTTATTTTTGTCTGGGGCCAACGTCCTGACTTTC. Protein sequence: CASSGGLFLSGANVLTF.

This clone counts as medium-sized. The chain combines TRBV9 with TRBJ1-2, with 9 positions matching TRBD1. V lost 4 bases, J lost 6 bases, and 7 bases stayed unmatched. The CDR3 runs to 14 residues. The germline CDR1 and CDR2 sequences are SGDLS and YYNGEE. In nucleotides, the CDR3 is TGTGCCAGCAGCCTTACCGGGACAGGGAATGGCTACACCTTC. This gives the protein CASSLTGTGNGYTF.

V gene TRBV19 combines with J gene TRBJ1-5, with D possibly matching TRBD1 (6 bases). This CDR3 is built from 15 residues. Trimming shortened V by 5 bases and J by 0 bases, and 11 bases separated the two germline ends. In germline, CDR1 is LNHDA, CDR2 SQIVND (reference sequence). CDR3 sequence: CASSWGGLSNQPQHF. For the CDR3, the DNA is TGTGCCAGTAGTTGGGGGGGGCTTAGCAATCAGCCCCAGCATTTT.

This chain's CDR3 is CASSGGTVWYF. In DNA, the CDR3 is TGTGCCAGCAGTGGAGGGACAGTTTGGTACTTC. The V call is TRBV6-7, the J call TRBJ2-4, with a possible D match to TRBD1 (7 bases). TRBV6-7 is an ORF, and what it does is uncertain. The CDR3 is made up of 11 amino acids. Trimming removed 5 bases at V and 15 bases at J, with 14 bases between.

This clone appeared a few times. This rearrangement joins TRBV7-4 to TRBJ2-3; D is uncertain. V was shortened by 1 base and J by 4 bases, with 6 bases between the two germline ends. CDR3 length equals 13 residues. CDR1 and CDR2 from the germline V gene are SGHVT and SQSDAQ. Written as DNA, the CDR3 is TGTGCCAGCAGCTTAGGTTGGGCAGATACGCAGTATTTT. The encoded protein is CASSLGWADTQYF.

This clone is medium-sized (0.01 to 0.1%). The chain recombines TRBV29-1 with TRBJ2-2; TRBD1 agrees at 8 bases. The CDR3 covers 16 residues. Germline V gives CDR1 SQVTM, CDR2 ANQGSEA. V shed 6 bases, J shed 0 bases, and the junction held 9 bases outside the gene matches. In DNA form, the CDR3 reads TGCAGCGTGAGGGGACAGGAAGATTCGAACACCGGGGAGCTGTTTTTT. Protein product: CSVRGQEDSNTGELFF.

Judged by abundance, this clone is medium-sized (0.01 to 0.1%). The genes are TRBV19 and TRBJ2-5; D tentatively reads TRBD1 or TRBD2 (5 bases each). Germline CDR1 LNHDA, CDR2 SQIVND (reference sequence). CDR3 size: 14 residues. V was shortened by 5 bases and J by 2 bases, with 12 bases between the two germline ends. CDR3 DNA sequence: TGTGCCAGTAGTCCCGGGGCATTGCAAGAGACCCAGTACTTC. Protein sequence: CASSPGALQETQYF.

This clone came up many times. The chain employs TRBV9 and TRBJ1-1; 8 bases are shared with TRBD1. Germline loops: CDR1 SGDLS, CDR2 YYNGEE. The CDR3 loop spans 15 amino acids. The trim removed 5 bases at V and 1 base at J, leaving 7 bases unmatched. In DNA, the CDR3 is TGTGCCAGCAGTTGGGCTACAGGGGGGAACACTGAAGCTTTCTTT. It codes for CASSWATGGNTEAFF.

This clone was detected once. The rearrangement links TRBV19 to TRBJ2-6; D might be TRBD1 (5 bases). The V end was cut by 5 bases, the J end by 0 bases, with 11 bases between. The CDR3 sequence is 16 residues long. Germline lookup yields CDR1 LNHDA and CDR2 SQIVND (reference sequence). CDR3 sequence (DNA): TGTGCCAGTAGTGTCGCACAGGCCTCTGGGGCCAACGTCCTGACTTTC. Its protein is CASSVAQASGANVLTF.